Presented here are 26 T cell receptor beta chains from one specimen sequenced in a study of T cells in Graves' hyperthyroidism and ophthalmopathy. Amplification of TCR beta CDR3 regions was performed using RNA transcripts as template. During a first-round RT-PCR of the TCR CDR3, the HTBI primer set was used. TCRdb itself ran the multiplex PCR reads through MiXCR, one entry per CDR3 protein. The profile shows approximately 590,000 distinct CDR3 sequences, 35% to 55% of them singletons. The material sequenced was peripheral blood or thyroid tissue (not recorded which). The receptors derive from a young woman with Graves' hyperthyroidism.

The chain employs TRBV20-1 and TRBJ1-2; a possible D gene is TRBD1 (5 bases). There are 17 residues in the CDR3. Germline V gives CDR1 DFQATT, CDR2 SNEGSKA (reference sequence). V shed 2 bases and J shed 4 bases, with 23 bases lying between them. In DNA form, the CDR3 reads TGCAGTGCTAGATCATTATCCCGGGGGAATGGCGGCTATGGCTACACCTTC. As protein: CSARSLSRGNGGYGYTF.

This clonotype occurred a few times. The genes are TRBV10-3 and TRBJ2-3, with D possibly called TRBD1 or TRBD2 (5 bases each). CDR1 and CDR2 from the germline V gene are ENHRY and SYGVKD. This CDR3 has 13 amino acids. The V end lost 6 bases, the J end lost 0 bases, and 7 bases lay between the germline ends. The CDR3 protein is CAIRGESTDTQYF. In nucleotides, the CDR3 is TGTGCCATCAGAGGGGAGAGCACAGATACGCAGTATTTT.

As regards this clonotype: A read error may be the cause here, since a much bigger clone is one base away. The chain recombines TRBV10-3 with TRBJ2-7; D perhaps matches TRBD2 (5 bases). The CDR3 runs 13 residues. Germline assignment: CDR1 ENHRY and CDR2 SYGVKD. The V and J ends lost 2 bases and 0 bases respectively, with 5 bases between them. CDR3 in DNA: TGTGCCATCAGTGAGACTAGCTCCTACGAGCAGTACTTC. Amino acids: CAISETSSYEQYF.

Regarding this clonotype: With a much larger clone just one base away, this may be a read error. The genes are TRBV10-2 and TRBJ2-5, with 7 bases fitting TRBD1. This CDR3 region has 15 residues. From germline, CDR1 is WSHSY and CDR2 SAAADI. CDR3 in DNA: TGCGTCAGCAGTGAAATCCGACAGGGCGGAGAGACCCAGTACTTC. The encoded protein is CVSSEIRQGGETQYF.

This clonotype was found many times. The chain links TRBV15 to TRBJ2-7; possibly TRBD2 for D (5 bases). Germline lookup yields CDR1 LNHNV and CDR2 YYDKDF (reference sequence). This CDR3 is 12 amino acids long. Trimming took 5 bases from V and 5 from J, leaving 10 bases between them. The CDR3 loop is CATSPGGNEQYF. Here the CDR3 DNA reads TGTGCCACCAGCCCAGGAGGAAACGAGCAGTACTTC.

With regard to this clonotype: A junction end diverges from the germline sequence, so it may reflect a read error. This sequence joins TRBV7-2 and TRBJ1-3; D is undetermined. The CDR3 loop spans 17 amino acids. The germline CDR1 and CDR2 sequences are SGHTA and FQGNSA. CDR3 nucleotides: TGTGCCACCAGCAGAGATCCCGGGAGGAACTCTGGAAACACCATATATTTT. It translates to CATSRDPGRNSGNTIYF.

This clonotype has more than one count but fewer than ten. The junction shows a germline mismatch at one end, possibly a read error. The chain links TRBV19 to TRBJ1-6; 7 bases align to TRBD1. The V gene's germline CDR1 is LNHDA and CDR2 SQIVND (reference sequence). The CDR3 extends over 15 amino acids. CDR3 sequence (DNA): TGTGCCAGTAGCCTCGGACAGGTCGATAAATCACCCCTCCACTTT. This translates into CASSLGQVDKSPLHF.

In this sample, this clonotype turned up once. This chain joins TRBV10-2 and TRBJ1-1, with no clear D. This CDR3 region has 15 residues. CDR1 is WSHSY and CDR2 is SAAADI in the germline V gene. V lost 2 bases to trimming and J lost 1 base, with 11 bases between them. This chain's CDR3 is CASSEIGVRNTEAFF. CDR3 bases: TGCGCCAGCAGTGAGATCGGGGTCCGGAACACTGAAGCTTTCTTT.

This clonotype occurred a few times. In nucleotides, the CDR3 is TGTGCCAGCAGCCCCGGAGGTTTTTGGACAGGGGCCCTTAACTATGGCTACACCTTC. Encoded protein: CASSPGGFWTGALNYGYTF. The rearrangement joins TRBV9 to TRBJ1-2, with 9 bases fitting TRBD1. The J segment lost 1 base and the V segment lost 4 bases, leaving 17 bases of the junction unmatched. Germline V gives CDR1 SGDLS, CDR2 YYNGEE. This CDR3 comprises 19 residues. The complete variable domain, with remaining parts taken from reference TRBV9 and TRBJ1-2, reads DSGVTQTPKHLITATGQRVTLRCSPRSGDLSVYWYQQSLDQGLQFLIQYYNGEERAKGNILERFSAQQFPDLHSELNLSSLELGDSALYFCASSPGGFWTGALNYGYTFGSGTRLTVV.

The sample holds a few counts of this clonotype. J is TRBJ2-3 and V is TRBV29-1; D gene uncertain. V lost 5 bases and J 4 bases, leaving 7 bases between the germline ends. Germline CDR1 and CDR2: SQVTM and ANQGSEA. The CDR3 covers 11 residues. In DNA, the CDR3 is TGCAGCGTTAAACGGGCAGATACGCAGTATTTT. Protein sequence: CSVKRADTQYF.

The J gene is TRBJ1-1, the V gene TRBV29-1, with D unclear. Trimming took 0 bases from V and 1 from J, leaving 6 bases between them. The germline CDR1 and CDR2 sequences are SQVTM and ANQGSEA. CDR3 length: 13 residues. Written as DNA, the CDR3 is TGCAGCGTTGAAGACGGACCGAACACTGAAGCTTTCTTT. As protein: CSVEDGPNTEAFF.

V is TRBV10-2 and J is TRBJ2-2; 10 positions agree with TRBD1. This CDR3 region has 13 residues. Trimming took 6 bases from V and 6 from J; bases not matched to a gene: 1. Germline lookup yields CDR1 WSHSY and CDR2 SAAADI. The CDR3 DNA reads TGCGCCAGCAGCGGACAGGGGGCCGGGGAGCTGTTTTTT. It is translated as CASSGQGAGELFF.

This clonotype came up many times. The V and J genes are TRBV2 and TRBJ1-2; D call uncertain. Germline V CDR1 and CDR2: SNHLY, FYNNEI. This CDR3 contains 12 residues. V lost 6 bases and J 8 bases, leaving 13 bases between the germline ends. The CDR3 here is CASSRAELGYTF. DNA for the CDR3: TGTGCCAGCAGCCGAGCGGAACTCGGCTACACCTTC.

The rearrangement links TRBV15 to TRBJ1-6, with 7 nucleotides matching TRBD1. Germline CDR1 is LNHNV and CDR2 is YYDKDF (reference sequence). The CDR3 runs 11 residues. The CDR3 here is CAGQNNSPLHF. As DNA, the CDR3 is TGTGCGGGACAGAATAATTCACCCCTCCACTTT.

For this clonotype: A single base separates this from a much larger clone, so it may be a read error. The chain combines TRBV29-1 with TRBJ1-2; possible D gene TRBD1, 5 bases. The CDR3 extends over 13 amino acids. From germline, CDR1 is SQVTM and CDR2 ANQGSEA. V gave up 5 bases and J gave up 7 bases, with 17 bases separating them. As DNA, the CDR3 is TGCAGCGTTCCCGAACGGGGGGTCGCTGGCTACACCTTC. Its translation: CSVPERGVAGYTF.

In its sample, this clonotype was seen once. The genes are TRBV29-1 and TRBJ1-1, with 7 bases that match TRBD1. In germline, CDR1 is SQVTM, CDR2 ANQGSEA. CDR3 length equals 11 residues. V gave up 6 bases and J gave up 4 bases; unmatched junction bases: 2. This CDR3 is CSVWTGTEAFF. The CDR3 coding sequence is TGCAGCGTGTGGACAGGCACTGAAGCTTTCTTT.

This clonotype was seen ten or more times. J is TRBJ1-4 and V is TRBV9; possibly TRBD1 for D (5 bases). The CDR3 has 13 amino acids. Trimming took off 0 bases at V and 5 bases at J, with 5 bases between the two ends. Germline V gene lookup returns CDR1 SGDLS and CDR2 YYNGEE. The CDR3 DNA reads TGTGCCAGCAGCGTAGGGGGGAATGAAAAACTGTTTTTT. Its protein product is CASSVGGNEKLFF.

This clonotype was detected ten times or more. This chain connects TRBV24-1 to TRBJ2-2; D is unclear. The CDR3 totals 13 residues. CDR1 is KGHDR and CDR2 is SFDVKD in the germline V gene. V lost 2 bases and J 2 bases, leaving 2 bases between the germline ends. CDR3: CATSDYNTGELFF. CDR3 DNA: TGTGCCACCAGTGATTATAACACCGGGGAGCTGTTTTTT.

Concerning this clonotype: Its ends do not fully match the called genes, so a read error is possible. The CDR3 protein is CASSGDESSYNSLLHF. The CDR3 nucleotides are TGTGCCAGCAGCGGGGACGAAAGCTCCTATAATTCACTCCTCCACTTT. The chain combines TRBV7-9 with TRBJ1-6, with D possibly being TRBD1 (5 bases). The CDR3 is 16 residues long. Germline V gene sequence: CDR1 SEHNR, CDR2 FQNEAQ (reference sequence).

This clonotype showed up just a few times. The chain employs TRBV15 and TRBJ1-1, with 7 bases aligning to TRBD1. Germline V CDR1 and CDR2: LNHNV, YYDKDF (reference sequence). The ends lost 1 base at V and 3 bases at J; junction bases unmatched: 2. The CDR3 is made up of 14 amino acids. The CDR3 loop is CATSRVQGDTEAFF. The DNA of the CDR3 is TGTGCCACCAGCAGAGTGCAGGGGGACACTGAAGCTTTCTTT.

This clonotype showed up just a few times. DNA of the CDR3: TGTGCCAGCAGCGTTCTTCGGGGCGGGGAGCTGTTTTTT. This codes for CASSVLRGGELFF. V and J are TRBV7-9 and TRBJ2-2; weak D call: TRBD2 (5 bases). Trimming stripped 5 bases from V and 7 bases from J, with 11 bases between. This CDR3 is built from 13 residues. CDR1 and CDR2 (germline): SEHNR, FQNEAQ (reference sequence).

In regard to this clonotype: Since a much larger clone is just one base distant, this may be a read error. The V call is TRBV6-1, the J call TRBJ1-5; a weak D match, TRBD1 (6 bases). The germline CDR1 and CDR2 sequences are MNHNS and SASEGT. Trimming left V 3 bases short and J 4 bases short, with 16 bases between. This CDR3 region has 16 residues. CDR3 region: CASSDQMGAGNQPQHF. The CDR3 DNA reads TGTGCCAGCAGTGACCAAATGGGGGCGGGGAATCAGCCCCAGCATTTT.

CDR3 DNA: TGTGCCAGCAGCTTAACAGATCAAGAGACCCAGTACTTC. This encodes CASSLTDQETQYF. The chain recombines TRBV11-2 with TRBJ2-5; D is undetermined. The CDR3 runs to 13 residues. Trimming shortened V by 2 bases and J by 2 bases, and 6 bases separated the two germline ends. CDR1 and CDR2 from the germline V gene are SGHAT and FQNNGV.

This clonotype appeared many times. The V call is TRBV7-9, the J call TRBJ1-5, with D perhaps TRBD1 (5 bases). The V and J ends lost 3 bases and 1 base respectively, with 13 bases between them. CDR3 size: 16 residues. Looked up from germline, CDR1 is SEHNR and CDR2 is FQNEAQ (reference sequence). As DNA, the CDR3 is TGTGCCAGCAGCTTGGGCGGGGGATGGAGCAATCAGCCCCAGCATTTT. Protein: CASSLGGGWSNQPQHF. Full variable domain (missing parts from reference TRBV7-9 and TRBJ1-5): DTGVSQNPRHKITKRGQNVTFRCDPISEHNRLYWYRQTLGQGPEFLTYFQNEAQLEKSRLLSDRFSAERPKGSFSTLEIQRTEQGDSAMYLCASSLGGGWSNQPQHFGDGTRLSIL.

The V and J genes are TRBV20-1 and TRBJ1-2, with no clear D. The ends were cut back, 5 bases at V and 5 bases at J, with 12 bases in the middle. This CDR3 is 12 amino acids long. CDR1 and CDR2 from the germline V gene are DFQATT and SNEGSKA (reference sequence). The CDR3 DNA follows: TGCAGTGCTGGTAGGCAAGGGTATGGCTACACCTTC. It translates to CSAGRQGYGYTF.

This clonotype showed up just once. The chain has TRBV29-1 and TRBJ2-5, with D maybe TRBD2 (6 bases). V dropped 4 bases and J dropped 8 bases, with 11 bases sitting between them. Germline V gene data show CDR1 as SQVTM and CDR2 as ANQGSEA. This CDR3 has 11 residues. Here the CDR3 reads CSVGRAGTQYF. The CDR3 region has the DNA TGCAGCGTTGGGAGGGCCGGAACCCAGTACTTC.